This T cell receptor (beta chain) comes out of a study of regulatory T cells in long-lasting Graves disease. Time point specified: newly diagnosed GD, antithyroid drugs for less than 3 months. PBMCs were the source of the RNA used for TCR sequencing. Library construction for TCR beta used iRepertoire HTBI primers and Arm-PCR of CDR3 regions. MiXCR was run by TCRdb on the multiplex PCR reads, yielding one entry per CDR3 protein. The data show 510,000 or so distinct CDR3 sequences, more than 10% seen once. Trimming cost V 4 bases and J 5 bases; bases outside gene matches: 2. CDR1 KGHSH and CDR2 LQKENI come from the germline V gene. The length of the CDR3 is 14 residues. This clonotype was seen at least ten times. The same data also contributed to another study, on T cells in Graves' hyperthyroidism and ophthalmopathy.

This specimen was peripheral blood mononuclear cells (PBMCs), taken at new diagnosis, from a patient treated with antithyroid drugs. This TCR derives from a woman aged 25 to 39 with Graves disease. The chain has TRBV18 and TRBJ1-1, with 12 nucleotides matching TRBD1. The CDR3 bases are TGTGCCAGCTCACGGGACAGGGGGCGAACTGAAGCTTTCTTT. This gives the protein CASSRDRGRTEAFF.